Below are 19 T cell receptor beta chains sequenced from a single sample in a study of regulatory T cells in long-lasting Graves disease. For TCR beta, libraries came from iRepertoire HTBI primers and Arm-PCR of CDR3 regions. Each CDR3 protein is one row after TCRdb ran MiXCR on the multiplex PCR reads. The sample gives approximately 470,000 distinct CDR3 sequences, 15% to 20% of which show up once; 12% is in the top ten. The time point was: newly diagnosed GD, antithyroid drugs for less than 3 months. RNA extracted from PBMCs served as the sequencing template. This same sample was also taken into another study, of T cells in Graves' hyperthyroidism and ophthalmopathy.

Source: peripheral blood mononuclear cells (PBMCs), taken at new diagnosis, from a patient treated with antithyroid drugs. Receptor source: a middle-aged man with Graves disease.

The CDR3 loop is CSAPDFSYEQYF. As DNA, the CDR3 is TGCAGTGCACCGGACTTCTCCTACGAGCAGTACTTC. The chain employs TRBV20-1 and TRBJ2-7; weak D call: TRBD2 (5 bases). Trimming pared 6 bases from V and 0 bases from J, leaving 9 bases between. Germline V CDR1 and CDR2: DFQATT, SNEGSKA (reference sequence). The CDR3 length is 12 residues.

This clonotype showed up many times. This chain connects TRBV20-1 to TRBJ2-7, with 11 bases matching TRBD2. CDR1 and CDR2 (germline): DFQATT, SNEGSKA (reference sequence). This CDR3 region has 15 residues. V dropped 2 bases and J dropped 3; count of bases not matched to a gene: 6. The DNA for the CDR3 is TGCAGTGCTAGAATAAAGGGGACTAGCGGCTACGAGCAGTACTTC. It yields the protein CSARIKGTSGYEQYF.

This clonotype was picked up many times. The chain recombines TRBV6-9 with TRBJ2-7; a possible D gene is TRBD2 (6 bases). V lost 3 bases, J lost 2 bases, and 14 bases lay in between. This CDR3 spans 15 amino acids. Germline values: CDR1 MNHGY, CDR2 SVAAGI. CDR3 sequence reads: CASSYAGIAAYEQYF. The DNA for the CDR3 is TGTGCCAGCAGTTACGCCGGTATAGCGGCCTACGAGCAGTACTTC.

Ten or more counts support this clonotype. The chain employs TRBV20-1 and TRBJ2-3, with 9 positions matching TRBD1. Germline loops: CDR1 DFQATT, CDR2 SNEGSKA (reference sequence). J gave up 0 bases and V 2 bases, and 6 bases lay outside the gene matches. The CDR3 has 16 amino acids. The CDR3 DNA reads TGCAGTGCTAGAAGCACACAGGGGGCGAGCACAGATACGCAGTATTTT. This sequence encodes CSARSTQGASTDTQYF.

The chain has TRBV27 and TRBJ1-6; D might be TRBD1 (5 bases). The CDR3 runs to 14 residues. V gave up 3 bases and J gave up 10 bases, with 13 bases separating them. Looked up from germline, CDR1 is MNHEY and CDR2 is SMNVEV (reference sequence). The CDR3 DNA follows: TGTGCCAGCAGTTTCGGGGGGGGAGGGTCACCCCTCCACTTT. Translating it yields CASSFGGGGSPLHF.

The sample holds many counts of this clonotype. The chain is built from TRBV7-2 and TRBJ2-4, with D unclear. The CDR3 runs to 11 residues. CDR1 is SGHTA, CDR2 FQGNSA, per germline. Trimming shortened V by 5 bases and J by 8 bases, and 7 bases separated the two germline ends. CDR3 DNA: TGTGCCAGCAGCCCCCGAGACATTCAGTACTTC. Translated: CASSPRDIQYF.

Points on this clonotype: Relative to the germline gene, one junction end is altered; a read error may explain this. J is TRBJ2-3 and V is TRBV10-1; the match to TRBD2 covers 10 bases. Germline CDR1 and CDR2: WNHNN and SYGVQD (reference sequence). The CDR3 is 17 amino acids. The chain's CDR3 is CASSYAASGSRTDTQYF. CDR3 nucleotides: TGTGCCAGCAGTTACGCGGCTAGCGGGAGTCGGACAGATACGCAGTATTTT.

There are many counts of this clonotype. The rearrangement uses TRBV11-2 and TRBJ2-1; D perhaps matches TRBD2 (6 bases). CDR1 is SGHAT and CDR2 is FQNNGV in the germline V gene. This CDR3 region has 15 residues. Trimming took off 3 bases at V and 5 bases at J, with 14 bases between the two ends. The CDR3 coding sequence is TGTGCCAGCAGCTTTAGGGCGGGACTGAACAATGAGCAGTTCTTC. Encoded protein: CASSFRAGLNNEQFF.

About this clonotype: Possible read error: a much larger clone is one base away. The chain joins TRBV12-3 or TRBV12-4 to TRBJ2-5, with TRBD1 identical over 7 bases. V trimming: 11 bases; J trimming: 5 bases; junction bases outside the gene matches: 11. This CDR3 spans 13 amino acids. CDR3 in amino acids: CAGNRGSGETQYF. The CDR3 DNA reads as TGTGCCGGCAACAGGGGTTCCGGGGAGACCCAGTACTTC.

This chain links TRBV11-2 with TRBJ1-4, with D uncertain. Trimming shortened V by 0 bases and J by 8 bases, and 10 bases separated the two germline ends. CDR1 is SGHAT, CDR2 FQNNGV, per germline. The CDR3 is made up of 14 amino acids. CDR3 sequence (DNA): TGTGCCAGCAGCTTAGATCCGGTGTCGGAAAAACTGTTTTTT. This gives the protein CASSLDPVSEKLFF.

Remarks on this clonotype: A much larger clone is a single base away; this may be a read error. The chain uses TRBV11-2 and TRBJ2-7; D gene ambiguous. V was trimmed by 5 bases and J by 2 bases, leaving 13 bases between them. There are 14 residues in the CDR3. Germline values: CDR1 SGHAT, CDR2 FQNNGV. The CDR3 loop is CASSHSVATYEQYF. In nucleotides, the CDR3 is TGTGCCAGCAGCCACAGTGTAGCTACCTACGAGCAGTACTTC.

Many counts were recorded for this clonotype. Mismatch with germline at one junction end may stem from a read error. This chain links TRBV28 with TRBJ2-7, with D unresolved. Germline lookup yields CDR1 MDHEN and CDR2 SYDVKM. The CDR3 is made up of 13 amino acids. CDR3 nucleotide sequence: TGTGCCAGCAGTTTAGCCAAAGGACGGTCTGATTTCTTC. Its translation: CASSLAKGRSDFF. The full variable domain, rest sourced from reference TRBV28 and TRBJ2-7, is DVKVTQSSRYLVKRTGEKVFLECVQDMDHENMFWYRQDPGLGLRLIYFSYDVKMKEKGDIPEGYSVSREKKERFSLILESASTNQTSMYLCASSLAKGRSDFFGPGTRLTVT.

Concerning this clonotype itself: This probably arose from a read error, given a far larger clone one base away. This chain connects TRBV27 to TRBJ2-1, with D perhaps matching TRBD2 (5 bases). Germline V gene sequence: CDR1 MNHEY, CDR2 SMNVEV (reference sequence). CDR3 size: 17 residues. Trimming cost V 5 bases and J 0 bases, with 17 bases left between them. The CDR3 spells CASSDFGGHDSYNEQFF. CDR3 nucleotide sequence: TGTGCCAGCAGTGATTTTGGAGGTCACGACTCCTACAATGAGCAGTTCTTC.

This clonotype has at least ten counts. The V call is TRBV7-8, the J call TRBJ2-7, with 11 bases aligning to TRBD2. The CDR3 is made up of 17 amino acids. V was clipped by 4 bases and J by 9 bases; unmatched bases: 17. Germline values: CDR1 SGHVS, CDR2 FQNEAQ. The CDR3: CASSYGTSGGLPSGQYF. In DNA, the CDR3 is TGTGCCAGCAGCTACGGGACTAGCGGAGGACTACCGTCTGGGCAGTACTTC.

This clonotype was recorded a few times. The chain joins TRBV9 to TRBJ1-2, with D tentatively TRBD1 (5 bases). Per the germline V gene, CDR1 is SGDLS and CDR2 is YYNGEE. With 3 bases removed from V and 4 bases from J, the gap between germline ends came to 13 bases. This CDR3 has 14 residues. DNA for the CDR3: TGTGCCAGCAGCGCAACCTCCGGGGCCTATGGCTACACCTTC. Translating it yields CASSATSGAYGYTF. The entire variable domain, with the rest obtained from reference TRBV9 and TRBJ1-2, is as follows: DSGVTQTPKHLITATGQRVTLRCSPRSGDLSVYWYQQSLDQGLQFLIQYYNGEERAKGNILERFSAQQFPDLHSELNLSSLELGDSALYFCASSATSGAYGYTFGSGTRLTVV.

This clonotype was seen ten or more times. The rearrangement uses TRBV30 and TRBJ2-5; no clear D. Trimming removed 2 bases from V and 3 bases from J, with 7 bases in between. Germline loops: CDR1 GTSNPN, CDR2 SVGIG (reference sequence). CDR3 size: 12 residues. CDR3 DNA sequence: TGTGCCTGGAGTTCAACAGAAGAGACCCAGTACTTC. This codes for CAWSSTEETQYF.

The V and J genes are TRBV27 and TRBJ2-5; 7 nucleotides align to TRBD2. V dropped 0 bases and J dropped 7; count of bases not matched to a gene: 2. The CDR3 covers 13 residues. CDR1 is MNHEY and CDR2 is SMNVEV in the germline V gene (reference sequence). The CDR3: CASSLSGGVTQYF. As DNA, the CDR3 is TGTGCCAGCAGTTTATCGGGGGGGGTGACCCAGTACTTC.

As to this clonotype: A much bigger clone sits one base away, suggesting this may be a read error. V is TRBV12-3 or TRBV12-4 and J is TRBJ2-2; TRBD1 matches 7 bases. This CDR3 comprises 17 residues. The CDR3 sequence: CTSSFRRTGSNTGELFF. CDR3 DNA sequence: TGTACCAGCAGCTTTCGCCGGACAGGTTCGAACACCGGGGAGCTGTTTTTT.

The gene calls are TRBV6-5 and TRBJ1-5; D is uncertain. Trimming removed 0 bases from V and 1 base from J, with 7 bases in between. Germline CDR1 MNHEY, CDR2 SVGAGI. The CDR3 totals 15 residues. Written as DNA, the CDR3 is TGTGCCAGCAGTTACTCGATTAGCAGCAATCAGCCCCAGCATTTT. Protein: CASSYSISSNQPQHF.